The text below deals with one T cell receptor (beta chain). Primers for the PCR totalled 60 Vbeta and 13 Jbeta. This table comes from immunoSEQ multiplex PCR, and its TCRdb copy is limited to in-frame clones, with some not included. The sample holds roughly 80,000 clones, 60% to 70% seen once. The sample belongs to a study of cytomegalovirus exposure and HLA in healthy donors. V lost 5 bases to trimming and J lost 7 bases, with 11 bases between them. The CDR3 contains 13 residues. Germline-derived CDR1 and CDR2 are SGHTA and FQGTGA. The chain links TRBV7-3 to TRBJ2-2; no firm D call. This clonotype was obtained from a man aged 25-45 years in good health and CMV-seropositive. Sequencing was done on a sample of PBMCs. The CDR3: CASSETRDGELFF. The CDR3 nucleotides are TGTGCCAGCAGCGAGACTCGAGACGGGGAGCTGTTTTTT.